This T cell receptor (beta chain) was sequenced during a study of Ad26.COV2.S vaccination and SARS-CoV-2 variants. Study as a whole: Recipients of Ad26.COV2.S got it intramuscularly, once or twice 56 days apart.

In germline, CDR1 is DFQATT, CDR2 SNEGSKA (reference sequence). Between the trimmed V and J ends, which lost 4 bases and 0 bases, there was a span of 9 bases. This CDR3 is built from 13 residues. The protocol was immunoSEQ multiplex PCR, while the TCRdb copy is restricted to in-frame clones and leaves out a portion. The sample lists around 450,000 clones, about 90% occurring once. Noted treatment: some 20 received Ad26.COV2.S at low or high dose, single or two shots; several received placebo; per-sample allocation not given. Material that was analyzed had been drawn on day 63 after the first vaccine or placebo injection. Donor was an adult aged 18-55 years in Boston.

This clonotype was sampled from a person aged 18 to 59 who received the Ad26.COV2.S COVID-19 vaccine or a placebo. This specimen was peripheral blood, taken in a trial of Ad26.COV2.S vaccine versus placebo. The chain joins TRBV20-1 to TRBJ2-5; D call uncertain. CDR3 bases: TGCAGTGCTACTGAACCGTACCAAGAGACCCAGTACTTC. Encoded protein: CSATEPYQETQYF.